The entry below gives a single T cell receptor (beta chain) sequence along with its context. The antigen remains undetermined. This entry comes from a study of shared clonotypes between healthy human individuals. Study-wide results and limits: Several donors held about 5% of naive CD4 clonotypes in common.

The test was conducted at deep level. Assay used: immunoSEQ multiplex PCR; TCRdb lists only in-frame clones, some missing. The sample has roughly 2,000,000 clones, 80% to 95% seen once. Naive CD8 cells lacked CD45RO, underwent positive selection for CCR7 and left out terminally differentiated effector memory CD45RA+ cells. This CDR3 is built from 11 residues. In germline, CDR1 is GTSNPN, CDR2 SVGIG (reference sequence). V shed 4 bases and J shed 7 bases, with 7 bases lying between them. The source is a man between 18 and 35 years old in good health. Some clones in this sample may be carry-over from other donors' samples. The J gene is TRBJ1-4, the V gene TRBV30; D unclear. The sequenced sample consisted of naive CD8+ T cells from PBMCs. The CDR3 sequence is CAWTEGEKLFF. CDR3 coding DNA: TGTGCCTGGACAGAGGGTGAAAAACTGTTTTTT. Full variable domain (rest looked up from reference TRBV30 and TRBJ1-4): SQTIHQWPATLVQPVGSPLSLECTVEGTSNPNLYWYRQAAGRGLQLLFYSVGIGQISSEVPQNLSASRPQDRQFILSSKKLLLSDSGFYLCAWTEGEKLFFGSGTQLSVL.